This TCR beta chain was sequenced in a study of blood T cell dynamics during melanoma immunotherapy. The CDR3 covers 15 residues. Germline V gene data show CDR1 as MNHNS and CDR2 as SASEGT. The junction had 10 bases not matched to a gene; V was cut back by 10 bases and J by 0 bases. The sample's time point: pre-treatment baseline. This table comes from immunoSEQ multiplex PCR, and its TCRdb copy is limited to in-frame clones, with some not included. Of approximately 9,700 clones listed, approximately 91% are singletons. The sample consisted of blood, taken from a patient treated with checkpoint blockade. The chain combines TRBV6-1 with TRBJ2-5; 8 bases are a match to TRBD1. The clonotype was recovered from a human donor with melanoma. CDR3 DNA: TGTGCCACGATACGGACAGGGCTGGACCAAGAGACCCAGTACTTC. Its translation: CATIRTGLDQETQYF.